These 7 T cell receptor beta chains were sequenced from one sample in a study of shared clonotypes between healthy human individuals. Assay used: immunoSEQ multiplex PCR; TCRdb lists only in-frame clones, some missing. The table shows roughly 1,100,000 clones, with around 75% occurring only once. The sample consisted of memory CD4+ T cells sorted from blood. Subset meaning: CD45RA-negative fraction. These receptor sequences come from a man aged 18 to 35 in good health.

The chain carries TRBV10-3 and TRBJ1-2, with 8 nucleotides matching TRBD1. This CDR3 spans 15 amino acids. The germline gives CDR1 ENHRY, CDR2 SYGVKD. With 3 bases clipped from V and 4 bases from J, the junction kept 7 bases outside the gene matches. This chain's CDR3 is CAISENQGASYGYTF. The CDR3 DNA sequence: TGTGCCATCAGTGAAAATCAGGGGGCAAGCTATGGCTACACCTTC.

This clone showed up just a few times. This chain connects TRBV11-2 to TRBJ2-1; 11 bases map to TRBD2. V dropped 0 bases and J dropped 5; count of bases not matched to a gene: 3. The germline V gene encodes CDR1 SGHAT and CDR2 FQNNGV. The CDR3 is made up of 16 amino acids. As DNA, the CDR3 is TGTGCCAGCAGCTTAGATACTAGCGGGAGTAACAATGAGCAGTTCTTC. It encodes CASSLDTSGSNNEQFF.

The rearrangement links TRBV28 to TRBJ2-1; D unresolved. The CDR3 covers 17 residues. CDR1 and CDR2 from the germline V gene are MDHEN and SYDVKM. Trimming removed 7 bases at V and 1 base at J, with 20 bases between. CDR3 nucleotides: TGTGCCAGCACCCCCCCGCGAGTCCGTATATCCTACAATGAGCAGTTCTTC. Protein sequence: CASTPPRVRISYNEQFF.

The chain uses TRBV2 and TRBJ2-1; no clear D gene. The germline CDR1 and CDR2 sequences are SNHLY and FYNNEI. CDR3 size: 12 residues. The V and J ends lost 6 bases and 5 bases respectively, with 8 bases between them. The CDR3 sequence is CASRFLNNEQFF. The DNA of the CDR3 is TGTGCCAGCAGATTTCTCAACAATGAGCAGTTCTTC. The whole variable domain, remainder taken from reference TRBV2 and TRBJ2-1, is EPEVTQTPSHQVTQMGQEVILRCVPISNHLYFYWYRQILGQKVEFLVSFYNNEISEKSEIFDDQFSVERPDGSNFTLKIRSTKLEDSAMYFCASRFLNNEQFFGPGTRLTVL.

The rearrangement joins TRBV27 to TRBJ2-5; 8 bases align to TRBD1. This CDR3 spans 12 amino acids. V lost 0 bases, J lost 13 bases, and 4 bases stayed unmatched. Germline assignment: CDR1 MNHEY and CDR2 SMNVEV (reference sequence). CDR3 DNA: TGTGCCAGCAGTTTATCCGGACAGGGCTGGTACTTC. This codes for CASSLSGQGWYF.

To note about this clone: A much larger clone is a single base away; this may be a read error. Other DNA sequences of this sample code for an identical CDR3. V usage is TRBV6-5 and J usage is TRBJ1-6, with D hard to call. Germline V CDR1 and CDR2: MNHEY, SVGAGI. CDR3 length: 14 amino acids. V was shortened by 6 bases and J by 0 bases, with 6 bases between the two germline ends. The CDR3 protein is CASSRSSYNSPLHF. The CDR3 coding sequence is TGTGCCAGCAGCCGGAGCTCCTATAATTCACCCCTCCACTTT.

V and J are TRBV7-9 and TRBJ1-3; D possibly corresponds to TRBD1 (5 bases). The CDR3 is made up of 14 amino acids. Trimming pared 5 bases from V and 6 bases from J, leaving 14 bases between. In germline, CDR1 is SEHNR, CDR2 FQNEAQ (reference sequence). The CDR3 sequence: CASSPTGAVNTIYF. As DNA, the CDR3 is TGTGCCAGCAGCCCGACCGGGGCCGTAAACACCATATATTTT.